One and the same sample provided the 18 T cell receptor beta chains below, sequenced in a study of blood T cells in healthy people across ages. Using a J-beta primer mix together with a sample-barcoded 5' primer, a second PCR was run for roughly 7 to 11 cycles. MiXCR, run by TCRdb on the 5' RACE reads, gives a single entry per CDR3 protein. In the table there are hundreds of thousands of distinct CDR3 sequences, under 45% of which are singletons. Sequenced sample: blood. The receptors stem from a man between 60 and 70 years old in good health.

In DNA form, the CDR3 reads TGTGCCAGCAGCGCATATCAGGGATTGGGGAACACTGAAGCTTTCTTT. Amino acids: CASSAYQGLGNTEAFF. This sequence joins TRBV9 and TRBJ1-1; tentative D call: TRBD1 (5 bases). With 3 bases removed from V and 1 base from J, the gap between germline ends came to 16 bases. Per the germline V gene, CDR1 is SGDLS and CDR2 is YYNGEE. This CDR3 spans 16 amino acids.

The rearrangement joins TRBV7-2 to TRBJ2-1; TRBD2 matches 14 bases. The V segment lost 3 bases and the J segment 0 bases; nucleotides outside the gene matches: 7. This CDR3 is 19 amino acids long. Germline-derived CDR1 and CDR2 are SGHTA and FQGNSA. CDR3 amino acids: CASSFRTSGGTVSYNEQFF. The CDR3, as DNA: TGTGCCAGCAGCTTTCGGACTAGCGGGGGGACGGTCTCCTACAATGAGCAGTTCTTC. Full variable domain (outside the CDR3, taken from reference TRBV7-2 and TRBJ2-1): GAGVSQSPSNKVTEKGKDVELRCDPISGHTALYWYRQSLGQGLEFLIYFQGNSAPDKSGLPSDRFSAERTGGSVSTLTIQRTQQEDSAVYLCASSFRTSGGTVSYNEQFFGPGTRLTVL.

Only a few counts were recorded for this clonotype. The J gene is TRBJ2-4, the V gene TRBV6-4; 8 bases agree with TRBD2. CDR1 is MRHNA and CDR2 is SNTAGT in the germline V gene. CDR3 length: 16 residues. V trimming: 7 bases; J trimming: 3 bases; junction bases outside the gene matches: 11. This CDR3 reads CASNPWRGAVKNIQYF. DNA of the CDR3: TGTGCCAGCAATCCCTGGCGGGGGGCGGTCAAAAACATTCAGTACTTC.

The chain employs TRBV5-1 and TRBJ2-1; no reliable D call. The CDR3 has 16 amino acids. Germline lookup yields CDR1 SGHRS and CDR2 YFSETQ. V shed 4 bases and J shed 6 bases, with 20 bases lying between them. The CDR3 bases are TGCGCCAGCAGCCACAACGTTGGATACGGAAGCAATGAGCAGTTCTTC. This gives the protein CASSHNVGYGSNEQFF.

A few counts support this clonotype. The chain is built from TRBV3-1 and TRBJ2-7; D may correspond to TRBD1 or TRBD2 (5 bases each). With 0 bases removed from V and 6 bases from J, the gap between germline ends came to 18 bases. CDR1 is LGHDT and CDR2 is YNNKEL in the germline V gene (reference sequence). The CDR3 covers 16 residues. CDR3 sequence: CASSQESRGHDFEQYF. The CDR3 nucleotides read TGTGCCAGCAGCCAAGAAAGTCGGGGCCACGACTTCGAGCAGTACTTC.

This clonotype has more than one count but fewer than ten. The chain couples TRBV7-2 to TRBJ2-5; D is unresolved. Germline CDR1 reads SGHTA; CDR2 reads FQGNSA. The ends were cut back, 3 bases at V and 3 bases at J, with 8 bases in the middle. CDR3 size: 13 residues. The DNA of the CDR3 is TGTGCCAGCAGCTTCGGTAGGGAAGAGACCCAGTACTTC. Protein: CASSFGREETQYF.

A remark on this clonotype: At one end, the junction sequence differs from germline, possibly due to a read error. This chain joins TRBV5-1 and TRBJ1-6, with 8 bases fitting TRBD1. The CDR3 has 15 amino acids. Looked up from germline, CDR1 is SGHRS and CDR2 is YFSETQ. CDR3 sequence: CAGSLETGVNSPLHF. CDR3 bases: TGCGCCGGCAGCTTGGAGACAGGGGTTAATTCACCCCTCCACTTT.

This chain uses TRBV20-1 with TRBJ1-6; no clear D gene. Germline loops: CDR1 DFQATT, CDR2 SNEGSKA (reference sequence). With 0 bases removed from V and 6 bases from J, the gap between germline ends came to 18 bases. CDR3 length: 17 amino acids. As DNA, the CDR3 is TGCAGTGCTAGAGATCCAACCAGACTAACGACTAATTCACCCCTCCACTTT. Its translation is CSARDPTRLTTNSPLHF.

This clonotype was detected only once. Here the CDR3 reads CASSDSPPPRQCQETQYF. The DNA for the CDR3 is TGTGCCAGCAGTGACTCGCCCCCCCCTAGACAGTGCCAAGAGACCCAGTACTTC. The rearrangement joins TRBV6-4 to TRBJ2-5, with a tentative D call TRBD1 (5 bases). The V and J ends lost 0 bases and 1 base respectively, with 18 bases between them. CDR1 is MRHNA and CDR2 is SNTAGT in the germline V gene. This CDR3 region has 18 residues.

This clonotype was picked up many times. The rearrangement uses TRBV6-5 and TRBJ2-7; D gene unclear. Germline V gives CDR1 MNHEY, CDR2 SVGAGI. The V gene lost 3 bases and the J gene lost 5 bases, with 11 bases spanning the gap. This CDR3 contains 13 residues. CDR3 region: CASSYSRLNEQYF. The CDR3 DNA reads TGTGCCAGCAGTTATTCTCGGCTGAACGAGCAGTACTTC.

The CDR3 here is CASSYSGQFSALHF. CDR3 bases: TGTGCCAGCAGTTACTCGGGACAGTTTTCCGCCCTCCACTTT. The chain has TRBV6-6 and TRBJ1-6; 7 nucleotides agree with TRBD1. CDR3 size: 14 residues. CDR1 and CDR2 from the germline V gene are MNHNY and SVGAGI (reference sequence). Trimming at V came to 0 bases and at J to 14 bases, leaving 7 bases not matched to a gene.

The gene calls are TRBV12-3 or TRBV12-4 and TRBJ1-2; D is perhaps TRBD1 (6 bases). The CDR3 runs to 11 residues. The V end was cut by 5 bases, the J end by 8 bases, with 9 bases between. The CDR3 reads CASSHRAGYTF. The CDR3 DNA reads TGTGCCAGCAGTCACAGGGCCGGCTACACCTTC.

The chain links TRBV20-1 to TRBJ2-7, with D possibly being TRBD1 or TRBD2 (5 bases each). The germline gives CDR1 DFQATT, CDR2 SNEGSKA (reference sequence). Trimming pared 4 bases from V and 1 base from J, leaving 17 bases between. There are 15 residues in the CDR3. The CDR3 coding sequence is TGCAGTGCTATGACCGGGACGGGAATTTCCTACGAGCAGTACTTC. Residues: CSAMTGTGISYEQYF.

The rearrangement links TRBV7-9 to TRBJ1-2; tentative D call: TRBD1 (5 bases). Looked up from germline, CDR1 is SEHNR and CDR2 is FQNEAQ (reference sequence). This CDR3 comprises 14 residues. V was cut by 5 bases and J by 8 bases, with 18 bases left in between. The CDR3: CASSPSTDFSGYTF. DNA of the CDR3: TGTGCCAGCAGCCCCTCGACAGACTTCTCCGGCTACACCTTC.

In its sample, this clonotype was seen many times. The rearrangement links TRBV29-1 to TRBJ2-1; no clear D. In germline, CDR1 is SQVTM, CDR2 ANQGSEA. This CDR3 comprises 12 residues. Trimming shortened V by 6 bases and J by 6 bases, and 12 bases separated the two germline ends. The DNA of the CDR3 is TGCAGCGTGAATTCAGGTCCCAATGAGCAGTTCTTC. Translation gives CSVNSGPNEQFF.

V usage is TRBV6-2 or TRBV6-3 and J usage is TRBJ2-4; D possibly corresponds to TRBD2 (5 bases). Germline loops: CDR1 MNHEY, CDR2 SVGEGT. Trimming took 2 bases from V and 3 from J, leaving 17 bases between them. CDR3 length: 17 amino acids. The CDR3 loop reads CASSYPLLANGKNIQYF. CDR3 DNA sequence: TGTGCCAGCAGTTACCCCCTCCTAGCTAACGGCAAAAACATTCAGTACTTC.

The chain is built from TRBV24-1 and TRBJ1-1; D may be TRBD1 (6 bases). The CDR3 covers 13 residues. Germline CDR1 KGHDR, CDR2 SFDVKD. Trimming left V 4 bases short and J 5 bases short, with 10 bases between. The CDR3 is CATSDLGQTEAFF. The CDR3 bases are TGTGCCACCAGTGACCTCGGACAGACTGAAGCTTTCTTT.

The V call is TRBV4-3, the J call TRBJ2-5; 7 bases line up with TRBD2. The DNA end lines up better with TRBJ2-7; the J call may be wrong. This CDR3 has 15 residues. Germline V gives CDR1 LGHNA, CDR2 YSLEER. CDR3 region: CASSQEQRGAYEQYF. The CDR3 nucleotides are TGCGCCAGCAGCCAAGAACAGCGGGGCGCCTACGAGCAGTACTTC.